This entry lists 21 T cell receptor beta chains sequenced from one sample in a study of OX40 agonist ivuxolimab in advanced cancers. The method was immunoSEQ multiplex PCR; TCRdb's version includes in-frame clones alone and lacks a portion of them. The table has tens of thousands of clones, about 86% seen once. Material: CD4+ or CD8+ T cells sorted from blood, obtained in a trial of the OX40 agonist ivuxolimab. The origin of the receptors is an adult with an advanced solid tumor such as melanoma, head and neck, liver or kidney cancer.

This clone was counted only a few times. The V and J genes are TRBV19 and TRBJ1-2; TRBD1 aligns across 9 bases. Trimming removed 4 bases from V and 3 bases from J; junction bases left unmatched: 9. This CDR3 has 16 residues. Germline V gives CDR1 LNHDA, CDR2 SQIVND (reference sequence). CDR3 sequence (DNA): TGTGCCAGTAGTACCGGGGGACAGGGCGAGTACTATGGCTACACCTTC. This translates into CASSTGGQGEYYGYTF.

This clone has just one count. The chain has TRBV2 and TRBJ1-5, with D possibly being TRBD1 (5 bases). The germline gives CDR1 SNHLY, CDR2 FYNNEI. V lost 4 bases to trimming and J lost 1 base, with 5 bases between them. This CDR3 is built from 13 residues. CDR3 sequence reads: CASSGQSNQPQHF. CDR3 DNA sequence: TGTGCCAGCAGTGGACAGAGCAATCAGCCCCAGCATTTT.

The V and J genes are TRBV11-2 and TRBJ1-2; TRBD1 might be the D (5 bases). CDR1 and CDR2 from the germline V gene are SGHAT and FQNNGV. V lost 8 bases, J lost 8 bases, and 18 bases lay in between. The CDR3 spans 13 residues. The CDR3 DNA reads TGTGCCAGCTTCGCGCAGGGAAGGCAGGGCTACACCTTC. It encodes CASFAQGRQGYTF.

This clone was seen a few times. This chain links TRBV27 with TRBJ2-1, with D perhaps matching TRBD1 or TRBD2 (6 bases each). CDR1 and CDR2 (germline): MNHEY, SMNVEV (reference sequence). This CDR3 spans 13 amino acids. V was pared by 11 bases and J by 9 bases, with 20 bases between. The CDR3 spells CAAPGGAGTEQFF. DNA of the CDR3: TGTGCCGCCCCTGGGGGCGCGGGAACTGAGCAGTTCTTC.

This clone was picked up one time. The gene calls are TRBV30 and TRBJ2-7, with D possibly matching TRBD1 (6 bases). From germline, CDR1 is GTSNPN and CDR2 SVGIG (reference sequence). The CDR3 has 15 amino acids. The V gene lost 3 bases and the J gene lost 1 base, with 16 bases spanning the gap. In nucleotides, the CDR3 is TGTGCCTGGAGCCCGGATTGGACAGCGTCCTACGAGCAGTACTTC. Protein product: CAWSPDWTASYEQYF.

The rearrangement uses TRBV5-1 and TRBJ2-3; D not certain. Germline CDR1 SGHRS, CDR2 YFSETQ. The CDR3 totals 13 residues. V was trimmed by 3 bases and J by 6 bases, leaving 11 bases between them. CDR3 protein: CASSSPPGDTQYF. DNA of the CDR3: TGCGCCAGCAGCTCCCCCCCCGGCGATACGCAGTATTTT.

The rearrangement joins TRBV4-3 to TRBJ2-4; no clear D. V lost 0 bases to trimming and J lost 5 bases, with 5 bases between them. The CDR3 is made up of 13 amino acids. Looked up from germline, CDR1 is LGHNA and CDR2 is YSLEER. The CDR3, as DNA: TGCGCCAGCAGCCAAGATAAGGAAAACATTCAGTACTTC. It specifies CASSQDKENIQYF.

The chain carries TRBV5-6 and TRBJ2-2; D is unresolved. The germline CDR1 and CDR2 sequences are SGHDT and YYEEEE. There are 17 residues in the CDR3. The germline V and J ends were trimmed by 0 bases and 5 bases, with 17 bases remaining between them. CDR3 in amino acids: CASSLGPTGLRTGELFF. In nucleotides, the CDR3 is TGTGCCAGCAGCTTGGGGCCCACGGGTCTCCGGACCGGGGAGCTGTTTTTT.

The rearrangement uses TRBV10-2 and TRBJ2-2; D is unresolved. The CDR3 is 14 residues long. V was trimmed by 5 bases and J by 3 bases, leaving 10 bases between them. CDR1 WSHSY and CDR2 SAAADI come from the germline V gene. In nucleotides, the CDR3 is TGCGCCAGCAGTCCACGTGCTTACACCGGGGAGCTGTTTTTT. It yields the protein CASSPRAYTGELFF.

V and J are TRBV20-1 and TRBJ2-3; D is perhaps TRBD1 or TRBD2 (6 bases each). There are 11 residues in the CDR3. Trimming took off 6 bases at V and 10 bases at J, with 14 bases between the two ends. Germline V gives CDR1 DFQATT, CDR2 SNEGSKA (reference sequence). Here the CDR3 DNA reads TGCAGTGCGGACAGCGGGTCGGCGCAGTATTTT. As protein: CSADSGSAQYF.

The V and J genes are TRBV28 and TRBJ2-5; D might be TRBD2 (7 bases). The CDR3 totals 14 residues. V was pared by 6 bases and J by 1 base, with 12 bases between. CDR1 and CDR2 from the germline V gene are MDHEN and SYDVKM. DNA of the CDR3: TGTGCCAGCAGGCCCGGGGGGCCCCAAGAGACCCAGTACTTC. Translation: CASRPGGPQETQYF.

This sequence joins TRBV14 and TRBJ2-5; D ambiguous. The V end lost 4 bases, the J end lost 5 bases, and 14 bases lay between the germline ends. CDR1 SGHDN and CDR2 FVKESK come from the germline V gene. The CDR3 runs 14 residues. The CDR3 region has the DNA TGTGCCAGCAGCCGCCCAGGCGGTTTGGAGACCCAGTACTTC. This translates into CASSRPGGLETQYF.

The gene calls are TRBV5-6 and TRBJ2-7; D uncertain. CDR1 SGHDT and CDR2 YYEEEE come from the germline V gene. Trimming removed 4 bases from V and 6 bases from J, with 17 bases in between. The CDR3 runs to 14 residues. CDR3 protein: CASSQTMGASEQYF. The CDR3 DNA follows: TGTGCCAGCAGCCAGACGATGGGTGCTTCCGAGCAGTACTTC.

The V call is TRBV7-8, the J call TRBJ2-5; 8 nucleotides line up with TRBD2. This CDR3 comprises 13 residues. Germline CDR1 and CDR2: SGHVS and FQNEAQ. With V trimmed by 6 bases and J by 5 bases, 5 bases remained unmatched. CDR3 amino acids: CASRPGGKETQYF. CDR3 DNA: TGTGCCAGCAGACCGGGGGGGAAGGAGACCCAGTACTTC.

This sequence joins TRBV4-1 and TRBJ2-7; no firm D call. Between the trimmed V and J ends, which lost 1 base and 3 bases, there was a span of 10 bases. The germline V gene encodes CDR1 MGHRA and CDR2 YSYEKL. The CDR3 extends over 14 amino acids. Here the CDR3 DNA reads TGCGCCAGCAGCCAAGTTTCAGGAAACTACGAGCAGTACTTC. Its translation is CASSQVSGNYEQYF.

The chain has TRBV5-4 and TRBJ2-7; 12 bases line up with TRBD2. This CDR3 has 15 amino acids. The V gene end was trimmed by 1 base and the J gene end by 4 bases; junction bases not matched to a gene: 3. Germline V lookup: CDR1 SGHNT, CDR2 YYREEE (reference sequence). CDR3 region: CASSLSLAGGYEQYF. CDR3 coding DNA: TGTGCCAGCAGCTTGAGTCTAGCGGGAGGGTACGAGCAGTACTTC.

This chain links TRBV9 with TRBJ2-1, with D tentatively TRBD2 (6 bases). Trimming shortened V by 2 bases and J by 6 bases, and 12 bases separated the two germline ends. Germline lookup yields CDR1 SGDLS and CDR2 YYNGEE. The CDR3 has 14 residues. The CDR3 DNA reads TGTGCCAGCAGCGTTCTGGAGGGGTCCAATGAGCAGTTCTTC. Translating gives CASSVLEGSNEQFF.

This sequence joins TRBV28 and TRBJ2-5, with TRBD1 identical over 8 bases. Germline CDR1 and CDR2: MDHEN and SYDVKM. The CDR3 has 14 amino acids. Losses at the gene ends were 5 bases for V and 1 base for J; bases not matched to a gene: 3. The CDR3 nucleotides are TGTGCCAGCAGTCAGGACAGGGTCCAAGAGACCCAGTACTTC. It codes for CASSQDRVQETQYF.

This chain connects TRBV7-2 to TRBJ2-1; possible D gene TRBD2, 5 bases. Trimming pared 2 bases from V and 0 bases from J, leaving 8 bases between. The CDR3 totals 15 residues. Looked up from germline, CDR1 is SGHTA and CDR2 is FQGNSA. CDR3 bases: TGTGCCAGCAGCTTAACGGCGGGCTCCTACAATGAGCAGTTCTTC. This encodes CASSLTAGSYNEQFF.

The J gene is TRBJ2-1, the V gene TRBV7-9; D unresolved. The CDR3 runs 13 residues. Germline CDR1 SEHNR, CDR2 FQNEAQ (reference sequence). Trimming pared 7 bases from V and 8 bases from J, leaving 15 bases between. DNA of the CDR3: TGTGCCAGCACCCTCGACCAGGACGATGAGCAGTTCTTC. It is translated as CASTLDQDDEQFF.

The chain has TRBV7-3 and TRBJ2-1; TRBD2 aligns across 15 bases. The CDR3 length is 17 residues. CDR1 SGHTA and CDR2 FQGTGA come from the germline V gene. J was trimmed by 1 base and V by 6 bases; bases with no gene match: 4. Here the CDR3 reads CASRGTSGRPSYNEQFF. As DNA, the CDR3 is TGTGCCAGCAGAGGGACTAGCGGGAGGCCATCCTACAATGAGCAGTTCTTC.